This T cell receptor beta chain was documented in a study of spatial heterogeneity in lung cancer (dated by TCRdb to between 2018 and 2021). Regarding the research as a whole: Beta-chain transcripts were consistently detected in greater numbers than alpha-chain transcripts, which likely reflects a higher abundance of beta-chain transcripts. In the raw uncorrected reads, each unique combination of TCR and UMI appeared more than ten times on average. Nonsynonymous mutation counts, determined by whole-exome sequencing of tumor tissue, were related to features of the TCR repertoire. In non-small cell lung cancer, the study made a quantitative comparison of TCR alpha and beta repertoires among multiple tumor regions, matched nontumor lung and blood. Both alpha and beta chains were TCR-sequenced in hundreds of tumor regions, approximately 68 matched nontumor lung samples and around 50 PBMC samples obtained at surgery. General findings and caveats noted by the study authors: Ubiquitous expanded tumor TCRs were found in blood more often at tumor resection than at routine follow-up. Confirming at a functional level the hypothesis that regional TCRs recognize regional mutations was considered to require additional single-cell paired TCR alpha and beta sequencing.

Libraries were constructed by 5' RACE. Instrument used: NextSeq 500. The TCR library protocol attached a unique molecular identifier to each TCR cDNA molecule to allow correction of PCR and sequencing errors. The original methods were these. TCR identification, UMI-based error correction and CDR3 extraction were all carried out with Decombinator tools. TCRs above a frequency of 2 per 1,000, corresponding to the top 1% of the tumor frequency distribution, were defined as expanded. Each repertoire was subsampled 100 times to 5,000 TCRs, after which Renyi diversity was computed with the R vegan package. CDR3 similarity networks were constructed using string-kernel similarity of amino acid triplets, with links drawn between CDR3s whose pairwise similarity was above 0.82. Using fastp trimming at Q25 and MiXCR clonotype assembly, TCRdb reanalyzed the public sequencing data and kept in-frame beta chains. Identical CDR3 proteins give one entry, which carries the most common genes and DNA. The V and J calls and clone size are TCRdb's, not the authors'. The sample includes 90,000 to 95,000 distinct CDR3 sequences, with approximately 12% observed a single time. About 41% of the sample belongs to the ten largest clones.

CDR1 and CDR2 were assigned from the germline V gene as KGHDR and SFDVKD. Spanning cysteine to phenylalanine, the CDR3 consists of 15 amino acids. This entry keeps only the CDR3 DNA: 45 bases, framed from base 1. Trimming removed 5 bases from V and 3 bases from J, leaving 14 bases between the germline ends. The sample's time point label, decoded: sample taken at primary tumor resection. Donors were about 70 patients with early-stage, untreated non-small cell lung cancer from the lung TRACERx cohort. TCR sequencing used whole RNA extracted from tumor and nontumor lung tissue, or from cryopreserved PBMC samples, without cell sorting. Only patients for whom sufficient RNA was available from at least two tumor regions were selected for TCR sequencing. A note on this clonotype: What antigen it recognizes has not been identified. No much larger clone is present one base from it, and per-base qualities are unavailable.

This specimen was PBMCs, taken at surgery. The origin of this receptor is a male donor with early-stage non-small cell lung cancer. This chain joins TRBV24-1 to TRBJ2-3, with TRBD1 as a weak D call on 6 bases. In nucleotides, the sequence is TGTGCCACCAGTGCACCCCGAGGGGGAACAGATACGCAGTATTTT. It translates to CATSAPRGGTDTQYF.